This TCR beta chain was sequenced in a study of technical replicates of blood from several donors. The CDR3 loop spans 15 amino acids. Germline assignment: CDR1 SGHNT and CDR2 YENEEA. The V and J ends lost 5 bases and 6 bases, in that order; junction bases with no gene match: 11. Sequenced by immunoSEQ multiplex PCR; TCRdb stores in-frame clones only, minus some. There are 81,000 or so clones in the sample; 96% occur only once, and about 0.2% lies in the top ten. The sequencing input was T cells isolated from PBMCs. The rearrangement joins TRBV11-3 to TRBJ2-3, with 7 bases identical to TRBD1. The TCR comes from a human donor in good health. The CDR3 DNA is TGTGCCAGCAGCCCCGTCGGACAGGCTAGGGATACGCAGTATTTT. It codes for CASSPVGQARDTQYF.